This record concerns one TCR beta chain sequence. The source of the sample is a study of cytotoxic CD8 clonotypes in ibrutinib-treated CLL. Overall study: The taking of response samples occurred after a median 12 months of treatment, with a range of 6 to 36.

Library input was around 2 micrograms of DNA from cryopreserved PBMCs. Germline values: CDR1 SGHDT, CDR2 YYEEEE. Trimming removed 4 bases from V and 4 bases from J, with 13 bases in between. CDR3 length equals 14 residues. Repertoires were generated with immunoSEQ multiplex PCR, while TCRdb's copy carries only in-frame clones and drops some. This sample yields 35,000 to 55,000 clones, of which around 68% are seen a single time; around 13% belongs to the top ten. The sequence derives from a human donor with chronic lymphocytic leukemia. The gene calls are TRBV5-6 and TRBJ2-3; the D gene is possibly TRBD2 (6 bases). The sample in question was PBMCs, obtained after 12 months of ibrutinib treatment. CDR3 nucleotides: TGTGCCAGCAGCATGCCCACTAGCTCAGATACGCAGTATTTT. It specifies CASSMPTSSDTQYF.